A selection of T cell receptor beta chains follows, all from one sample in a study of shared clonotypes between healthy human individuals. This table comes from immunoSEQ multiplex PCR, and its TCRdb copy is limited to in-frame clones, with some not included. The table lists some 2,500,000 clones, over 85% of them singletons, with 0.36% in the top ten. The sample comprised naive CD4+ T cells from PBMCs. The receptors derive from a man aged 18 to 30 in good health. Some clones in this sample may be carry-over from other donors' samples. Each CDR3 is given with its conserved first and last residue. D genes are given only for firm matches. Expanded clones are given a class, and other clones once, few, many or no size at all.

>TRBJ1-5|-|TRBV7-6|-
CASSLEFPGTPNQPQHF
TGTGCCAGCAGCTTAGAGTTCCCCGGGACACCGAATCAGCCCCAGCATTTT
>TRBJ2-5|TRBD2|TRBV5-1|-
CASSLGALGLASTQRWRTQYF
TGCGCCAGCAGCTTGGGGGCGCTAGGACTAGCGAGTACTCAGAGATGGAGGACCCAGTACTTC
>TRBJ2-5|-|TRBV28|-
CASSSLGRETQYF
TGTGCCAGCAGTTCCCTCGGAAGGGAGACCCAGTACTTC
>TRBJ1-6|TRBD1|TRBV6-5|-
CASIDRASYNSPLHF
TGTGCCAGCATTGACAGGGCCTCCTATAATTCACCCCTCCACTTT
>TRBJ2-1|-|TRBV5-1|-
CASSLTPQRDYNEQFF
TGCGCCAGCAGCTTAACTCCCCAGCGCGATTACAATGAGCAGTTCTTC
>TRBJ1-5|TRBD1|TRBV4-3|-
CASSQEGRGDQPQHF
TGCGCCAGCAGCCAAGAAGGCAGGGGGGATCAGCCCCAGCATTTT
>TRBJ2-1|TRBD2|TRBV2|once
CASRDLREGGVNEQFF
TGTGCCAGCAGGGACCTTCGGGAGGGAGGGGTCAATGAGCAGTTCTTC
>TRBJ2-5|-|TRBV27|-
CASRAGETQYF
TGTGCCAGCAGGGCGGGGGAGACCCAGTACTTC
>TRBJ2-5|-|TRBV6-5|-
CASSYQPEGAGETQYF
TGTGCCAGCAGTTACCAGCCTGAAGGGGCGGGGGAGACCCAGTACTTC
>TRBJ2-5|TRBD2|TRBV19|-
CASSRTSGRLRGETQYF
TGTGCCAGTAGTAGAACTAGCGGGAGGCTTCGTGGAGAGACCCAGTACTTC
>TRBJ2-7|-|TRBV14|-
CASSQMQNREQYF
TGTGCCAGCAGCCAAATGCAAAATCGGGAGCAGTACTTC
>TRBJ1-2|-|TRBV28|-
CASTTQGRGNYGYTF
TGTGCCAGCACCACCCAGGGACGGGGGAACTATGGCTACACCTTC
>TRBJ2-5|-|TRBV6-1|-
CASSVRYQETQYF
TGTGCCAGCAGTGTACGTTACCAAGAGACCCAGTACTTC
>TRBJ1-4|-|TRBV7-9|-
CASSPQGFNEKLFF
TGTGCCAGCAGCCCTCAGGGCTTTAATGAAAAACTGTTTTTT
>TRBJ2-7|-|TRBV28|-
CASSLGLGRWISSVPYEQYF
TGTGCCAGCAGTTTAGGTCTGGGACGCTGGATTTCAAGCGTCCCCTACGAGCAGTACTTC
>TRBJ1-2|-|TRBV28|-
CASSSWGPQGYTF
TGTGCCAGCAGTTCTTGGGGACCCCAGGGCTACACCTTC
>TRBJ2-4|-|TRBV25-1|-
CASSRAGGYIQYF
TGTGCCAGCAGTCGGGCAGGGGGGTACATTCAGTACTTC
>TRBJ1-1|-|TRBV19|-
CASSISPTEAFF
TGTGCCAGTAGTATATCGCCCACTGAAGCTTTCTTT
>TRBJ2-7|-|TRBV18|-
CASSPGRRASEQYF
TGTGCCAGCTCTCCTGGCCGGAGGGCCTCCGAGCAGTACTTC
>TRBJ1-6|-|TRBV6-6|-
CASSTVARASPLHF
TGTGCCAGCAGTACCGTTGCCAGGGCTTCACCCCTCCACTTT
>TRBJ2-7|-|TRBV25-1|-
CASRDGATAEQYF
TGTGCCAGCAGGGATGGGGCTACCGCCGAGCAGTACTTC
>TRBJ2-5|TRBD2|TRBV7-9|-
CASSFVLAGSQETQYF
TGTGCCAGCAGCTTTGTACTAGCGGGATCCCAAGAGACCCAGTACTTC
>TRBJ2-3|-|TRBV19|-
CASESSGHPRYF
TGTGCCAGCGAGAGTTCGGGACACCCGCGGTATTTT
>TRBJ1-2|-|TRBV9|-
CASSVFSSFDYGYTF
TGTGCCAGCAGCGTATTTAGCAGCTTCGACTATGGCTACACCTTC
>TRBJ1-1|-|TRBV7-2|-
CASSLVAYGGLEAFF
TGTGCCAGCAGCTTAGTGGCTTATGGGGGACTTGAAGCTTTCTTT
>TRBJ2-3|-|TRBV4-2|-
CASSSEGLLKYF
TGTGCCAGCAGTTCCGAGGGGTTGCTAAAGTATTTT
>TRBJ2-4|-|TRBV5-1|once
CASSLVAEGGNIQYF
TGCGCCAGCAGCTTGGTTGCTGAGGGCGGGAACATTCAGTACTTC
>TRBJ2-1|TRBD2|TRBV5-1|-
CASSRTAGTMYNEQFF
TGCGCCAGCAGCCGCACTGCCGGGACTATGTACAATGAGCAGTTCTTC
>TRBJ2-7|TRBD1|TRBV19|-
CASSKDRGRTGEQYF
TGTGCCAGTAGTAAGGACAGGGGCCGGACGGGTGAGCAGTACTTC
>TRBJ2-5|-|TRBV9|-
CASSVAPLAQETQYF
TGTGCCAGCAGCGTAGCCCCTCTAGCCCAAGAGACCCAGTACTTC
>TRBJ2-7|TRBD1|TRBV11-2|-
CASRGQGSFHEQYF
TGTGCCAGCAGGGGACAGGGATCGTTCCACGAGCAGTACTTC
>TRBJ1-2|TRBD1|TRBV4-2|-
CASSRRDRVSGYTF
TGTGCCAGCAGCCGCCGGGACAGGGTTAGTGGCTACACCTTC
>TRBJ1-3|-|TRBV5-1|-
CASSLDVVSSGNTIYF
TGCGCCAGCAGCTTGGATGTGGTGAGCTCTGGAAACACCATATATTTT
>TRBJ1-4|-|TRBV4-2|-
CASSPPGRAGTNEKLFF
TGTGCCAGCAGCCCACCGGGTCGGGCAGGGACTAATGAAAAACTGTTTTTT
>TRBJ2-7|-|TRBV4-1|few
CASSQVTGIPEQYF
TGCGCCAGCAGCCAAGTTACAGGGATCCCCGAGCAGTACTTC
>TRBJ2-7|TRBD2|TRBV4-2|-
CASSQDSTAGEWTSGFYEQYF
TGTGCCAGCAGCCAAGATTCCACGGCAGGGGAGTGGACTAGCGGGTTCTACGAGCAGTACTTC
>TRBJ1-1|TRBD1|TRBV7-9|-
CASSSRTGWDTEAFF
TGTGCCAGCAGCTCAAGGACAGGGTGGGACACTGAAGCTTTCTTT
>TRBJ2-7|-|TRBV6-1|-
CASVAVLTYEQYF
TGTGCCAGCGTCGCAGTACTGACCTACGAGCAGTACTTC
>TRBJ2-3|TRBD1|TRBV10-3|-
CAISGGTEPHLQYF
TGTGCCATCAGTGGGGGGACAGAACCCCACTTGCAGTATTTT
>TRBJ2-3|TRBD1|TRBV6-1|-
CASNLSGGDTQYF
TGTGCCAGCAATCTATCAGGGGGAGATACGCAGTATTTT
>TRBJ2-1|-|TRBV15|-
CATSRGPTNEQFF
TGTGCCACCAGCAGGGGTCCCACCAATGAGCAGTTCTTC
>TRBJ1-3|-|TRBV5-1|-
CASSLQGEDTIYF
TGCGCCAGCAGCTTACAGGGTGAAGACACCATATATTTT
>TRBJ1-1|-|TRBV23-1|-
CASSQLGGWGTRNTEAFF
TGCGCCAGCAGTCAATTAGGGGGGTGGGGAACAAGGAACACTGAAGCTTTCTTT
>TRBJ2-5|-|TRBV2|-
CASSDANLQETQYF
TGTGCCAGCAGTGACGCGAACCTCCAAGAGACCCAGTACTTC
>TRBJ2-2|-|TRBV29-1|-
CSVEGGMVHGELFF
TGCAGCGTTGAAGGGGGGATGGTTCACGGGGAGCTGTTTTTT
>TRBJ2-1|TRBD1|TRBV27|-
CATKQGGAGNEQFF
TGTGCCACAAAACAGGGGGGAGCGGGCAATGAGCAGTTCTTC
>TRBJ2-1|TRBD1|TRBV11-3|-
CASNKGQGGEQFF
TGTGCCAGCAACAAAGGACAGGGGGGTGAGCAGTTCTTC
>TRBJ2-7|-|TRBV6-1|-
CATSLVSYEQYF
TGTGCCACCTCATTGGTATCGTACGAGCAGTACTTC
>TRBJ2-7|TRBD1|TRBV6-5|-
CASSYSRTGGSYEQYF
TGTGCCAGCAGTTACTCGAGGACAGGGGGCTCCTACGAGCAGTACTTC
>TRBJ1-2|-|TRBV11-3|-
CASSDKIDLGTYGYTF
TGTGCCAGCAGCGATAAGATCGATCTCGGGACCTATGGCTACACCTTC
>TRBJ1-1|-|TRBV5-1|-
CASSLVAGGEAFF
TGCGCCAGCAGCTTGGTGGCGGGGGGTGAAGCTTTCTTT
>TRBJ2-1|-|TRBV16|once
CASAPGGTGVYNEQFF
TGTGCCAGCGCCCCAGGTGGAACAGGCGTATACAATGAGCAGTTCTTC